The 8 T cell receptor beta chains reported below all come from one sample, sequenced in a study of beta chain features in type 1 diabetes. Antigens for these TCRs are unknown. Notes on the study in general: Across all four CD4+ subsets, people with type 1 diabetes showed modestly shorter TCRB CDR3s.

The sequenced template was cDNA made from the entire isolated RNA. Repertoires were generated with immunoSEQ multiplex PCR, while TCRdb's copy carries only in-frame clones and drops some. The sample gives about 340,000 clones, about 13% of which show up once; roughly 0.015% is in the top ten. The specimen sequenced was naive CD4+ T cells from blood. The receptor set was obtained from a woman between 18 and 29 years old with type 1 diabetes.

V is TRBV18 and J is TRBJ1-1; D call uncertain. Trimming left V 3 bases short and J 3 bases short, with 8 bases between. The CDR3 is 13 residues long. Germline assignment: CDR1 KGHSH and CDR2 LQKENI. This CDR3 reads CASSPGDHTEAFF. In nucleotides, the CDR3 is TGTGCCAGCTCACCCGGGGATCACACTGAAGCTTTCTTT.

J is TRBJ1-5 and V is TRBV7-9; TRBD1 matches at 8 bases. Germline lookup yields CDR1 SEHNR and CDR2 FQNEAQ (reference sequence). The CDR3 covers 16 residues. The junction had 9 bases not matched to a gene; V was cut back by 5 bases and J by 3 bases. The chain's CDR3 is CASSQMGGQVNQPQHF. CDR3 nucleotides: TGTGCCAGCAGCCAGATGGGGGGACAGGTCAATCAGCCCCAGCATTTT. The whole variable domain, filled in from reference TRBV7-9 and TRBJ1-5, reads DTGVSQNPRHKITKRGQNVTFRCDPISEHNRLYWYRQTLGQGPEFLTYFQNEAQLEKSRLLSDRFSAERPKGSFSTLEIQRTEQGDSAMYLCASSQMGGQVNQPQHFGDGTRLSIL.

The table lists this clone with a few counts. V is TRBV2 and J is TRBJ2-7; 10 nucleotides line up with TRBD2. Germline V gives CDR1 SNHLY, CDR2 FYNNEI. The length of the CDR3 is 17 residues. The V segment lost 7 bases and the J segment 7 bases; nucleotides outside the gene matches: 19. CDR3 protein: CASTLGLAGVHVGEQYF. The DNA for the CDR3 is TGTGCCAGCACCCTCGGGCTAGCGGGAGTGCACGTCGGAGAGCAGTACTTC.

The chain carries TRBV4-1 and TRBJ2-1, with 8 bases lining up with TRBD2. CDR1 and CDR2 (germline): MGHRA, YSYEKL. V trimming: 3 bases; J trimming: 0 bases; junction bases outside the gene matches: 4. The CDR3 extends over 16 amino acids. The CDR3 nucleotides are TGCGCCAGCAGCCACTTAGCGGGGAGCTCCTACAATGAGCAGTTCTTC. As protein: CASSHLAGSSYNEQFF.

Only a few counts were recorded for this clone. J is TRBJ2-1 and V is TRBV7-2; TRBD2 matches at 10 bases. The V gene end was trimmed by 4 bases and the J gene end by 4 bases; junction bases not matched to a gene: 4. Germline V lookup: CDR1 SGHTA, CDR2 FQGNSA. This CDR3 has 15 residues. CDR3 protein: CASSYRTSGYNEQFF. In nucleotides, the CDR3 is TGTGCCAGCAGCTACCGGACTAGCGGTTACAATGAGCAGTTCTTC.

This clone was picked up a small number of times. The DNA of the CDR3 is TGTGCCTGGAAACGACTTCAGGAGCAGTTCTTC. Translated, it gives CAWKRLQEQFF. The chain is built from TRBV30 and TRBJ2-1; D remains ambiguous. The length of the CDR3 is 11 residues. V lost 4 bases, J lost 10 bases, and 11 bases lay in between. Per the germline V gene, CDR1 is GTSNPN and CDR2 is SVGIG (reference sequence).

The chain has TRBV18 and TRBJ2-7, with D possibly being TRBD1 (5 bases). Germline loops: CDR1 KGHSH, CDR2 LQKENI. Trimming pared 6 bases from V and 1 base from J, leaving 16 bases between. The CDR3 is made up of 15 amino acids. This CDR3 reads CASSRTTGISYEQYF. The CDR3 nucleotides are TGTGCCAGCTCCCGCACCACAGGAATATCCTACGAGCAGTACTTC.

On this clone: At the DNA level, this CDR3 is encoded by other sequences in the same sample as well. The rearrangement joins TRBV30 to TRBJ2-1; no clear D gene. Trimming shortened V by 2 bases and J by 3 bases, and 5 bases separated the two germline ends. The CDR3 covers 12 residues. The germline V gene has CDR1 GTSNPN and CDR2 SVGIG (reference sequence). CDR3 sequence: CAWSPSYNEQFF. The CDR3 coding sequence is TGTGCCTGGAGTCCGAGCTACAATGAGCAGTTCTTC.